A selection of T cell receptor beta chains follows, all from one sample in a study of control samples from healthy donors and cancer patients. Clones were sequenced by immunoSEQ multiplex PCR, and TCRdb holds only the in-frame ones, with some missing. In the table there are 150,000 to 160,000 clones, about 94% of which are singletons. Sequenced material: blood. Receptors were obtained from a man in his forties in good health. Each CDR3 is given with its conserved first and last residue. The order of the fields is CDR3 protein, CDR3 DNA, J gene, V gene, D gene, clone size. The D gene is left open where the match is weak. Size tells how often a clone was seen (once, few, many) or the class of an expanded clone, and some rows leave it out.

CDR3: CASSARHSDLQETQYF; DNA: TGTGCCAGCAGCGCCAGACACTCTGACCTCCAAGAGACCCAGTACTTC; J: TRBJ2-5; V: TRBV9; D: -; size: -
CDR3: CASSLASGTGGKTDTQYF; DNA: TGCGCCAGCAGCTTGGCGTCTGGGACAGGGGGAAAAACAGATACGCAGTATTTT; J: TRBJ2-3; V: TRBV5-1; D: TRBD1; size: -
CDR3: CATSDPARSDEHF; DNA: TGTGCCACCAGTGACCCGGCCAGAAGTGACGAGCATTTT; J: TRBJ1-5; V: TRBV24-1; D: -; size: once
CDR3: CASTAQAAGNTIYF; DNA: TGTGCCAGCACCGCTCAGGCAGCTGGAAACACCATATATTTT; J: TRBJ1-3; V: TRBV6-6; D: -; size: -
CDR3: CASSEGRGSTDTQYF; DNA: TGTGCCAGCAGTGAGGGGCGGGGGAGCACAGATACGCAGTATTTT; J: TRBJ2-3; V: TRBV6-4; D: TRBD2; size: -
CDR3: CASSGRIHSYEQYF; DNA: TGTGCCAGCAGTGGCCGGATCCACTCCTACGAGCAGTACTTC; J: TRBJ2-7; V: TRBV6-2/TRBV6-3; D: -; size: -
CDR3: CASSLTSRTGSNQPQHF; DNA: TGTGCCAGCAGCTTAACCTCTCGGACAGGGAGCAATCAGCCCCAGCATTTT; J: TRBJ1-5; V: TRBV7-2; D: TRBD1; size: -
CDR3: CASSLGIGTGGNIQYF; DNA: TGTGCCAGCAGCTTAGGAATAGGGACAGGGGGAAACATTCAGTACTTC; J: TRBJ2-4; V: TRBV7-2; D: TRBD1; size: -
CDR3: CASSPAPPWYTF; DNA: TGTGCCAGCTCACCGGCTCCGCCATGGTACACCTTC; J: TRBJ1-2; V: TRBV18; D: -; size: -
CDR3: CASSELRTGNTIYF; DNA: TGTGCCAGCAGTGAACTCAGGACTGGAAACACCATATATTTT; J: TRBJ1-3; V: TRBV6-1; D: -; size: -
CDR3: CASSNSGQGDYEQYF; DNA: TGTGCCAGCAGTAACAGCGGACAGGGGGACTACGAGCAGTACTTC; J: TRBJ2-7; V: TRBV11-2; D: TRBD1; size: -
CDR3: CASSSGRGTGPFSAF; DNA: TGCGCCAGCAGTTCGGGAAGGGGGACAGGGCCTTTTTCGGCTTTC; J: TRBJ2-6; V: TRBV23-1; D: TRBD1; size: -
CDR3: CASSEGGAGTDTQYF; DNA: TGTGCCAGCAGTGAAGGGGGGGCCGGAACAGATACGCAGTATTTT; J: TRBJ2-3; V: TRBV2; D: -; size: -
CDR3: CASSYRGDTGELFF; DNA: TGTGCCAGCAGTTACAGGGGGGACACCGGGGAGCTGTTTTTT; J: TRBJ2-2; V: TRBV6-5; D: -; size: -
CDR3: CASKGPGIGYTF; DNA: TGTGCCAGCAAGGGTCCCGGGATAGGCTACACCTTC; J: TRBJ1-2; V: TRBV27; D: -; size: -
CDR3: CASSWLYNEQFF; DNA: TGTGCCAGCAGCTGGCTTTACAATGAGCAGTTCTTC; J: TRBJ2-1; V: TRBV7-9; D: -; size: -
CDR3: CASTWDRGANEKLFF; DNA: TGTGCCAGCACCTGGGACAGGGGCGCTAATGAAAAACTGTTTTTT; J: TRBJ1-4; V: TRBV2; D: TRBD1; size: -
CDR3: CASSDSPGSRDGYTF; DNA: TGTGCCAGCAGTGACTCTCCGGGGTCTAGAGATGGCTACACCTTC; J: TRBJ1-2; V: TRBV6-4; D: -; size: -
CDR3: CASSLVSGNQPQHF; DNA: TGTGCCAGCAGCTTAGTTAGTGGCAATCAGCCCCAGCATTTT; J: TRBJ1-5; V: TRBV7-2; D: -; size: -
CDR3: CASSSSKATQGATNEKLFF; DNA: TGTGCCAGCAGCTCGTCAAAAGCTACCCAGGGGGCAACTAATGAAAAACTGTTTTTT; J: TRBJ1-4; V: TRBV7-9; D: TRBD1; size: -
CDR3: CASSNVSGAVYNEQFF; DNA: TGTGCCAGCAGCAACGTCTCGGGGGCCGTATACAATGAGCAGTTCTTC; J: TRBJ2-1; V: TRBV21-1; D: -; size: -
CDR3: CASSALWTGSSGANVLTF; DNA: TGTGCCAGCAGTGCCCTTTGGACGGGGAGCTCTGGGGCCAACGTCCTGACTTTC; J: TRBJ2-6; V: TRBV27; D: -; size: -
CDR3: CASSENTAYEQYF; DNA: TGCGCCAGCAGTGAGAACACAGCTTACGAGCAGTACTTC; J: TRBJ2-7; V: TRBV10-2; D: -; size: -
CDR3: CASSRGPGRDPYNEQFF; DNA: TGTGCCAGCAGTAGGGGCCCGGGACGAGACCCCTACAATGAGCAGTTCTTC; J: TRBJ2-1; V: TRBV28; D: -; size: -
CDR3: CASSYDWTASYEQYF; DNA: TGTGCCAGCAGTTACGACTGGACAGCCTCCTACGAGCAGTACTTC; J: TRBJ2-7; V: TRBV6-2/TRBV6-3; D: -; size: once
CDR3: CASRSFGGGGYTF; DNA: TGTGCCAGCAGATCTTTCGGGGGCGGCGGCTACACCTTC; J: TRBJ1-2; V: TRBV27; D: -; size: -
CDR3: CAWSVPVRGGSEQYF; DNA: TGTGCCTGGAGTGTACCTGTGCGGGGAGGGAGCGAGCAGTACTTC; J: TRBJ2-7; V: TRBV30; D: TRBD2; size: -
CDR3: CASSQGVAPSEQFF; DNA: TGTGCCAGCAGCCAAGGGGTGGCCCCGAGTGAGCAGTTCTTC; J: TRBJ2-1; V: TRBV3-1/TRBV3-2; D: -; size: few
CDR3: CASSQRLGTGVDTEAFF; DNA: TGTGCCAGCAGCCAAAGACTCGGGACAGGGGTTGACACTGAAGCTTTCTTT; J: TRBJ1-1; V: TRBV14; D: TRBD1; size: once
CDR3: CASSLWTNTEAFF; DNA: TGTGCCAGCAGTTTATGGACGAACACTGAAGCTTTCTTT; J: TRBJ1-1; V: TRBV27; D: -; size: -
CDR3: CASSATGGISPLHF; DNA: TGTGCCAGCAGCGCGACAGGGGGCATTTCACCCCTCCACTTT; J: TRBJ1-6; V: TRBV6-6; D: TRBD1; size: -
CDR3: CASSSPEETQYF; DNA: TGTGCCAGCAGCTCCCCGGAAGAGACCCAGTACTTC; J: TRBJ2-5; V: TRBV7-8; D: -; size: -
CDR3: CASSKTGSPGAQYF; DNA: TGTGCCAGCTCCAAGACCGGGTCCCCGGGAGCCCAGTACTTC; J: TRBJ2-5; V: TRBV18; D: -; size: -
CDR3: CASSLNPAGETQYF; DNA: TGCGCCAGCAGCTTAAATCCCGCGGGAGAGACCCAGTACTTC; J: TRBJ2-5; V: TRBV5-1; D: -; size: -
CDR3: CASSFGGIEAFF; DNA: TGTGCCAGCAGTTTTGGGGGGATTGAAGCTTTCTTT; J: TRBJ1-1; V: TRBV12-3/TRBV12-4; D: -; size: -
CDR3: CASSLRGWSTEAFF; DNA: TGTGCCAGCAGCTTGAGAGGGTGGAGCACTGAAGCTTTCTTT; J: TRBJ1-1; V: TRBV5-6; D: -; size: -
CDR3: CASSLESRGGGRRETQYF; DNA: TGTGCCAGCAGCTTAGAGTCGAGGGGAGGGGGGCGACGAGAGACCCAGTACTTC; J: TRBJ2-5; V: TRBV11-2; D: -; size: -
CDR3: CASSELRNTEAFF; DNA: TGTGCCAGCAGTGAACTACGGAACACTGAAGCTTTCTTT; J: TRBJ1-1; V: TRBV6-1; D: -; size: -
CDR3: CASSVGGARQPQHF; DNA: TGTGCCAGCAGCGTCGGGGGGGCAAGGCAGCCCCAGCATTTT; J: TRBJ1-5; V: TRBV3-1/TRBV3-2; D: -; size: -
CDR3: CASSSHNRLDGYTF; DNA: TGTGCCAGCAGCTCGCATAACAGGCTTGATGGCTACACCTTC; J: TRBJ1-2; V: TRBV5-5; D: -; size: -
CDR3: CASSTRESSYEQYF; DNA: TGTGCCAGCAGTACCCGGGAAAGCTCCTACGAGCAGTACTTC; J: TRBJ2-7; V: TRBV6-5; D: -; size: -
CDR3: CASSQGRDNEKLFF; DNA: TGTGCCAGCAGCCAGGGGAGGGATAATGAAAAACTGTTTTTT; J: TRBJ1-4; V: TRBV5-4; D: -; size: once
CDR3: CASSLKTYNEQFF; DNA: TGTGCCAGCAGTTTGAAGACCTACAATGAGCAGTTCTTC; J: TRBJ2-1; V: TRBV12-3/TRBV12-4; D: -; size: once
CDR3: CASSTGRYYEQYF; DNA: TGTGCCAGCAGCACAGGGAGATACTACGAGCAGTACTTC; J: TRBJ2-7; V: TRBV12-3/TRBV12-4; D: -; size: -
CDR3: CASREPGVGTEAFF; DNA: TGTGCCAGTAGGGAACCAGGGGTTGGCACTGAAGCTTTCTTT; J: TRBJ1-1; V: TRBV19; D: -; size: -
CDR3: CASSPGTMGGYGYTF; DNA: TGTGCCAGCAGTCCCGGGACAATGGGAGGCTATGGCTACACCTTC; J: TRBJ1-2; V: TRBV6-5; D: -; size: once
CDR3: CASSTRPRTSGRSTDTQYF; DNA: TGTGCCAGCAGCACGCGCCCCCGGACTAGCGGGAGGAGCACAGATACGCAGTATTTT; J: TRBJ2-3; V: TRBV7-2; D: TRBD2; size: -
CDR3: CASSQVGQGPLNTEAFF; DNA: TGCGCCAGCAGCCAAGTTGGACAGGGGCCCCTGAACACTGAAGCTTTCTTT; J: TRBJ1-1; V: TRBV4-1; D: TRBD1; size: -
CDR3: CASSRGEEGNQPQHF; DNA: TGTGCCAGTAGTCGGGGGGAGGAGGGCAATCAGCCCCAGCATTTT; J: TRBJ1-5; V: TRBV19; D: -; size: once
CDR3: CASSDVAGTQYF; DNA: TGTGCCAGTAGTGATGTGGCTGGTACGCAGTATTTT; J: TRBJ2-3; V: TRBV19; D: -; size: -
CDR3: CATSYQGGPGEKLFF; DNA: TGTGCCACCAGCTATCAAGGGGGGCCCGGTGAAAAACTGTTTTTT; J: TRBJ1-4; V: TRBV15; D: -; size: -
CDR3: CASSLQRTGPNDGYTF; DNA: TGTGCCAGCAGCTTGCAAAGGACAGGCCCAAATGATGGCTACACCTTC; J: TRBJ1-2; V: TRBV7-8; D: TRBD1; size: -
CDR3: CASSEIGTNYGYTF; DNA: TGTGCCAGCAGTGAAATCGGGACTAACTATGGCTACACCTTC; J: TRBJ1-2; V: TRBV2; D: -; size: -
CDR3: CASMYGDTEAFF; DNA: TGTGCCAGCATGTATGGGGACACTGAAGCTTTCTTT; J: TRBJ1-1; V: TRBV21-1; D: -; size: -
CDR3: CASSADRGRSPLHF; DNA: TGTGCCAGCAGTGCGGACAGGGGGCGGTCACCCCTCCACTTT; J: TRBJ1-6; V: TRBV6-2/TRBV6-3; D: TRBD1; size: -